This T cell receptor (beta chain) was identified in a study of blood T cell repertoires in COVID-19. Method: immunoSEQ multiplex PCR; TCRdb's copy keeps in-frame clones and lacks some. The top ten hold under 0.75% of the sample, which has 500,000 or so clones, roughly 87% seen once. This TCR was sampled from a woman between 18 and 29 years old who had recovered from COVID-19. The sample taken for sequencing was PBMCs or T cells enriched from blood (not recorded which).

CDR3 residues: CASSKVDRGVSYEQYF. CDR3 DNA: TGTGCCAGCAGCAAAGTGGACAGGGGGGTTTCCTACGAGCAGTACTTC. The chain carries TRBV21-1 and TRBJ2-7; TRBD1 is the table's D call and was not checked against the DNA. TRBV21-1 is an annotated pseudogene. This CDR3 is built from 16 residues.